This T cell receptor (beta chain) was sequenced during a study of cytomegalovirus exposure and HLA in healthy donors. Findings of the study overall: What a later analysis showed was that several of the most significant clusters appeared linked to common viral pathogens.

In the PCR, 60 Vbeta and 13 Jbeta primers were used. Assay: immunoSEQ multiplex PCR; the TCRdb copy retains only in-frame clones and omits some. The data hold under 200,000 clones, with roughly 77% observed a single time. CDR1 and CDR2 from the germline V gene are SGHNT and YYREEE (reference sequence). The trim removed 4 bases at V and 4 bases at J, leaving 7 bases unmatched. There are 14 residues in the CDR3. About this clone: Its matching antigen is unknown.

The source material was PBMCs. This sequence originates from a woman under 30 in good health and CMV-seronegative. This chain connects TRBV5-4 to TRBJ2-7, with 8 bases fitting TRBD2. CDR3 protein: CASSPGGLAYEQYF. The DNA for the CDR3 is TGTGCCAGCAGCCCGGGGGGGTTAGCGTACGAGCAGTACTTC. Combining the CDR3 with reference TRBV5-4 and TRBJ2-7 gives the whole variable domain ETGVTQSPTHLIKTRGQQVTLRCSSQSGHNTVSWYQQALGQGPQFIFQYYREEENGRGNFPPRFSGLQFPNYSSELNVNALELDDSALYLCASSPGGLAYEQYFGPGTRLTVT.